A selection of T cell receptor beta chains follows, all from one sample in a study of tumor-infiltrating lymphocytes in primary liver carcinoma. TCRdb reanalysed the multiplex PCR reads using MiXCR and keeps one entry per CDR3 protein. The sample contains 50,000 to 60,000 distinct CDR3 sequences, around 73% of which appear only once. Sequenced: liver tumor tissue from sampling region 5. The receptor set was obtained from a man aged 35-49 years with primary liver carcinoma and hepatitis B virus infection. CDR3s include the opening cysteine and the closing phenylalanine or tryptophan. A D gene is named only where the DNA matches it firmly. Size is omitted from some rows. Given values are once, few, many or a class for expanded clones.

J gene | clone size | V gene | D gene | CDR3 protein | CDR3 DNA
TRBJ2-3 | once | TRBV6-5 | TRBD1 | CARNRTGGTDTQYF | TGTGCCAGAAATAGGACAGGGGGTACAGATACGCAGTATTTT
TRBJ2-7 | many | TRBV30 | - | CAWRPIGRRDYEQYF | TGTGCCTGGAGGCCTATAGGAAGAAGGGATTACGAGCAGTACTTC
TRBJ1-2 | once | TRBV28 | TRBD1 | CATSPLRQGGGYTF | TGTGCCACCAGTCCCCTCCGACAGGGCGGTGGCTACACCTTC
TRBJ1-1 | few | TRBV12-5 | - | CASRLPKNRDKDTEAFF | TGTGCTAGTCGTTTGCCTAAAAACCGGGACAAAGACACTGAAGCTTTCTTC
TRBJ2-1 | - | TRBV10-3 | TRBD1 | CAIRESTGQEQLF | TGTGCCATCAGAGAGTCGACGGGACAGGAGCAGTTATTC
TRBJ2-5 | - | TRBV4-3 | TRBD2 | CASSQAASGGTCETQYF | TGCGCCAGCAGCCAAGCGGCTAGCGGGGGGACTTGTGAGACCCAATACTTC
TRBJ1-5 | - | TRBV2 | - | CASRDMYSNQPRHF | TGTGCCAGCAGGGACATGTATAGCAATCAGCCCCGTCATTTT
TRBJ1-1 | - | TRBV7-2 | TRBD1 | CASSCADREGEAFF | TGTGCCAGCAGCTGCGCGGACAGGGAAGGTGAAGCTTTCTTT
TRBJ2-2 | many | TRBV7-8 | TRBD1 | CASSAGTGGTGELFF | TGTGCCAGCAGCGCGGGGACAGGGGGCACCGGGGAGCTGTTTTTT
TRBJ2-7 | - | TRBV12-3/TRBV12-4 | TRBD2 | CANRCSGTSGSPSYEQYF | TGTGCCAACAGGTGCTCGGGGACTAGCGGGAGCCCCTCCTATGAGCAGTACTTC
TRBJ1-5 | - | TRBV11-3 | - | CANSLDLGVAQHQHF | TGCGCCAACAGCTTAGATCTGGGGGTGGCTCAGCACCAGCATTTT
TRBJ2-2 | - | TRBV10-1 | - | CASTEISGELFF | TGCGCCAGCACTGAGATAAGCGGGGAGCTGTTTTTT
TRBJ1-1 | - | TRBV13 | - | CASGSKTGSKTETFF | TGTGCCAGCGGCTCGAAAACAGGGAGTAAAACTGAAACTTTCTTT
TRBJ2-3 | - | TRBV10-3 | - | CAISVMTYTDMQYF | TGTGCCATCAGTGTAATGACCTACACAGATATGCAGTATTTT
TRBJ2-3 | - | TRBV6-5 | - | CASREQVWGPDTQYF | TGTGCCAGCAGAGAACAGGTGTGGGGGCCAGATACGCAGTATTTT
TRBJ2-7 | once | TRBV7-9 | - | CTSIYGEEGEQYF | TGTACCAGCATTTATGGAGAGGAGGGCGAGCAGTACTTC
TRBJ1-2 | - | TRBV6-6 | TRBD1 | CASSFPGQANYGYTF | TGTGCCAGCAGCTTTCCTGGACAGGCGAACTATGGCTATACCTTC
TRBJ1-1 | - | TRBV11-1 | - | CASTWSARENTKAFF | TGTGCGAGCACCTGGTCGGCCAGGGAGAACACTAAGGCTTTCTTT
TRBJ2-7 | - | TRBV10-3 | - | CAISEPVQPVRRAYEQYF | TGTGCCATCAGTGAGCCGGTCCAGCCGGTCCGTAGAGCATACGAGCAGTACTTC
TRBJ2-3 | - | TRBV5-1 | - | CAGSLNGRANTDTQYF | TGCGCCGGCAGCTTGAACGGCCGTGCTAACACAGATACGCAGTATTTT
TRBJ2-4 | - | TRBV11-1 | - | CTSSFPGANGTKNIQYF | TGTACCAGTAGCTTTCCCGGGGCTAACGGGACCAAAAACATTCAGTACTTC
TRBJ1-1 | - | TRBV11-1 | TRBD1 | CASSWSARGSTEASF | TGTGCCAGTAGCTGGTCGGCCAGGGGGAGCACTGAAGCTTCCTTT
TRBJ2-7 | many | TRBV5-1 | - | CASSLLGSSYEQYF | TGCGCCAGCAGCCTCCTCGGGAGCTCCTACGAGCAGTACTTC
TRBJ1-1 | - | TRBV12-3/TRBV12-4 | - | CASTVVYGDTEAFF | TGCGCCAGCACCGTCGTCTACGGGGACACTGAAGCTTTCTTT
TRBJ2-2 | few | TRBV19 | - | CASRLTSNTGELFF | TGTGCCAGTAGATTGACCTCGAACACCGGGGAGCTGTTTTTT
TRBJ1-1 | few | TRBV28 | - | CASSWKGNTEAFF | TGTGCCAGCAGTTGGAAGGGGAACACTGAAGCTTTCTTT
TRBJ2-1 | - | TRBV29-1 | - | CSVRTAMGGQFF | TGCAGCGTTCGTACCGCTATGGGTGGACAGTTCTTC
TRBJ2-1 | once | TRBV29-1 | - | CCVLDSEEFF | TGCTGCGTTCTTGACAGCGAAGAGTTCTTC